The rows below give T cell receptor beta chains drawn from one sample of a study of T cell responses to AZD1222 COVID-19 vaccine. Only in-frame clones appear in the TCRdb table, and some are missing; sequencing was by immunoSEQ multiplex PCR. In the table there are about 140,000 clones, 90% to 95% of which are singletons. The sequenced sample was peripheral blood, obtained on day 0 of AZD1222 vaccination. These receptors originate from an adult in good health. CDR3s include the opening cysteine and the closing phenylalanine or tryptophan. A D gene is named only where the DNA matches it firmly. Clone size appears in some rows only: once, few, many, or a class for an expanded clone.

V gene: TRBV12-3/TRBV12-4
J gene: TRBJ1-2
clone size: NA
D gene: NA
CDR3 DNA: TGTGCCAGCGGAGGGCAGGGGCTTAGGGGCTACACCTTC
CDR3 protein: CASGGQGLRGYTF

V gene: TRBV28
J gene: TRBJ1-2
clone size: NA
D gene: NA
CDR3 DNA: TGTGCCAGCAGTCTAGGGGAGATCTACACCTTC
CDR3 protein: CASSLGEIYTF

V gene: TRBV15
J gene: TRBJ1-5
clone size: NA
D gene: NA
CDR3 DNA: TGTGCCACCAGCAGCGGCCTCCAGTCTAATCAGCCCCAGCATTTT
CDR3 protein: CATSSGLQSNQPQHF

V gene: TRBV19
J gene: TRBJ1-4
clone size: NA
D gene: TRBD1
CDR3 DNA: TGTGCCAGTAGTGCTCTACAGGGGAGGGATGAAAAACTGTTTTTT
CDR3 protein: CASSALQGRDEKLFF

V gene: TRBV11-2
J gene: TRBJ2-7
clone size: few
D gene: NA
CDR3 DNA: TGTGCCAGCAGCTTTGGGGGGGCTTACTACGAGCAGTACTTC
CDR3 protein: CASSFGGAYYEQYF

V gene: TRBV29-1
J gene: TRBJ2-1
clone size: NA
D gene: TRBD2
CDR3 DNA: TGCAGCGTATTGACTAGCGGGAGTAGTGGTGAGCAGTTCTTC
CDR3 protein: CSVLTSGSSGEQFF

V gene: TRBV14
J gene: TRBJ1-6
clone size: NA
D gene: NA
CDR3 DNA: TGTGCCAGCAGCCAAGGGCAGCCATATAATTCACCCCTCCACTTT
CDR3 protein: CASSQGQPYNSPLHF

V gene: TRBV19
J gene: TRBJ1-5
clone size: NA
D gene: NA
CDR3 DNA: TGTGCCAGTAGAGTGGTCGGGGATTTAGATCAGCCCCAGCATTTT
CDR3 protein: CASRVVGDLDQPQHF

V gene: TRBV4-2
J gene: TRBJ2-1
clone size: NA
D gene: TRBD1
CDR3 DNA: TGTGCCAGCAGCCAGGAAACAGGGGATGAGCAGTTCTTC
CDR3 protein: CASSQETGDEQFF

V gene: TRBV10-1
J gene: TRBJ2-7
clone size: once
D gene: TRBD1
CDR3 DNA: TGCGCCAGCAGTGCGGGAGTAGGACAGGGGGCTTACGAGCAGTACTTC
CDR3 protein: CASSAGVGQGAYEQYF

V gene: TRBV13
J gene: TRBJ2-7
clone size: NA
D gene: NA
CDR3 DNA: TGTGCCAGCAGCCGAAGGGGGGAGGGCCACCACGAGCAGTACTTC
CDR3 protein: CASSRRGEGHHEQYF

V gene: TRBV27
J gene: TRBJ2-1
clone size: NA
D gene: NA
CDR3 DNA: TGTGCCAGCAGTTTACCGGGGGACTACAATGAGCAGTTCTTC
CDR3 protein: CASSLPGDYNEQFF

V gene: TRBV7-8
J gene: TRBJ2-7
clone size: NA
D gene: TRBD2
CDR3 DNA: TGTGCCAGCAGCCCCCTCGGCGGGACTACCTCCTACGAGCAGTACTTC
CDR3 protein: CASSPLGGTTSYEQYF

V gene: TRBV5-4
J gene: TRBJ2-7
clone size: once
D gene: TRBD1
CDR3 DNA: TGTGCCAACACGATCCCCGGGACAGGGGCCTACGAGCAGTACTTC
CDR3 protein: CANTIPGTGAYEQYF

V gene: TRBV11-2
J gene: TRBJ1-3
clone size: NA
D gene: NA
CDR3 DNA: TGTGCCAGCAGCTGGGGGCAGGGGAGGAACACCATATATTTT
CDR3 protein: CASSWGQGRNTIYF

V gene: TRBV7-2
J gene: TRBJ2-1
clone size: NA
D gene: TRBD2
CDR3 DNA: TGTGCCAGCAGCCCAGGGACTAGGTATGAGCAGTTCTTC
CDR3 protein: CASSPGTRYEQFF

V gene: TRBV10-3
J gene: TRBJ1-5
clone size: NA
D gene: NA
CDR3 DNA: TGTGCCATCAGTGCGGGCGAGGGGTACCAGCCCCAGCATTTT
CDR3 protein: CAISAGEGYQPQHF

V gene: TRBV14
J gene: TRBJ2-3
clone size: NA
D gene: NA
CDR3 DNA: TGTGCCAGCAGCCAAGATTTCCCAGATACGCAGTATTTT
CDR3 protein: CASSQDFPDTQYF

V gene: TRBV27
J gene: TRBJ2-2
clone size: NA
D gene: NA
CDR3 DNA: TGTGCCACCGGGGACCGCCGGCTCCACTGGGGCACCGGGGAGCTGTTTTTT
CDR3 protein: CATGDRRLHWGTGELFF

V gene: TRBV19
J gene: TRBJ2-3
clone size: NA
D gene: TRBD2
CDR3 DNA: TGTGCCGTTAGTTCAGCGGGAGGCGCAGATACGCAGTATTTT
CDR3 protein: CAVSSAGGADTQYF

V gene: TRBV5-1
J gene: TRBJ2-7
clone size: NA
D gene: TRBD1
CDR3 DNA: TGCGCCAGCAGCTTGGGACAGGGTTGGTACGAGCAGTACTTC
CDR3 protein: CASSLGQGWYEQYF

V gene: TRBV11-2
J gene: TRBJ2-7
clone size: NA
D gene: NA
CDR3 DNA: TGTGCCAGCAGCTCGGGGGCAGCCTACGAGCAGTACTTC
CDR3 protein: CASSSGAAYEQYF

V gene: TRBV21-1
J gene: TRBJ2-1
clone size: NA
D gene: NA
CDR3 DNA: TGTGCCAGCAGCAAAGCGCTTTGGGACTCCCGGCAGTTCTTC
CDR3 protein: CASSKALWDSRQFF

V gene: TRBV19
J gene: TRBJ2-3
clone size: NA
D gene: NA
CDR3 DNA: TGTGCCAGTAGTATCTCCCTAAGCACAGATACGCAGTATTTT
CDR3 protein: CASSISLSTDTQYF

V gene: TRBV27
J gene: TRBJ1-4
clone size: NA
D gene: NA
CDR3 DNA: TGTGCCAGCGCAATACAGGGTGGGCAAGAAAAACTGTTTTTT
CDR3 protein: CASAIQGGQEKLFF

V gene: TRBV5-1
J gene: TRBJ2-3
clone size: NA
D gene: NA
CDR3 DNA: TGCGCCAGCAGCTTGGCCTTTGGTGGTGAAGCGCAGTATTTT
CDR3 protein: CASSLAFGGEAQYF

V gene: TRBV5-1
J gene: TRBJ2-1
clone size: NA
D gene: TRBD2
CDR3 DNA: TGCGCCAGCAGCTTGCGACTAGCGGGAGGGAATGAGCAGTTCTTC
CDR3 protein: CASSLRLAGGNEQFF

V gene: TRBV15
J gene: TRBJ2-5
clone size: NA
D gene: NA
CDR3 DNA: TGTGCCACGGACGGGGGCTTCAAGACGGAGACCCAGTACTTC
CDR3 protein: CATDGGFKTETQYF